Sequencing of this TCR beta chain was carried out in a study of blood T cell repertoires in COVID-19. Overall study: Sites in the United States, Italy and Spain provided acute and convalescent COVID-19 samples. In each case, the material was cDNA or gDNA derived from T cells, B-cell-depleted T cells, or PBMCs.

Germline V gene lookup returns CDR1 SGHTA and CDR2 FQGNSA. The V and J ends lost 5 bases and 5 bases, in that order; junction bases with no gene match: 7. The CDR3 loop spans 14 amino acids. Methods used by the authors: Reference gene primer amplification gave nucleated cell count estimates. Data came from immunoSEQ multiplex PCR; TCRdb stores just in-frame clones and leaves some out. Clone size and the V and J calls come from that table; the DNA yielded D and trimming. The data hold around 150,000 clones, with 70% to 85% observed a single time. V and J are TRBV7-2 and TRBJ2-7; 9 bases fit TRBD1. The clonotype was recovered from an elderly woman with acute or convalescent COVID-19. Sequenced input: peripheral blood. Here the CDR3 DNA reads TGTGCCAGCAGCCCGAGGACAGGGGACCACGAGCAGTACTTC. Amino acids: CASSPRTGDHEQYF.